Following are 3 T cell receptor beta chains from one sample sequenced in a study of Ad26.COV2.S vaccination and SARS-CoV-2 variants (dated by TCRdb to the early 2020s). The treatment or condition label here, explained by the study, means: 15 to 20 received Ad26.COV2.S at low or high dose, single or two shots; roughly five received placebo; per-sample allocation not given. Repertoires of vaccine and placebo recipients were sequenced from samples taken on day 63 after the first injection. To prepare the library, the immunoSEQ multiplex PCR assay was applied. Not all clones reach the TCRdb copy of this immuneACCESS table, which keeps in-frame sequences only. Checked studies attribute under half of the gap to unresolved V genes and leave the rest unexplained. The sample table holds around 450,000 clones, of which roughly nine tenths were seen once. The ten largest clones capture about 1.5% of the sample.

Sequenced material: peripheral blood, taken in a trial of Ad26.COV2.S vaccine versus placebo. Source of these receptors: a person between 18 and 65 years old who received the Ad26.COV2.S COVID-19 vaccine or a placebo.

This rearrangement joins TRBV12-3 or TRBV12-4 to TRBJ1-1; D is undetermined. The CDR3 is made up of 13 amino acids. The V end lost 5 bases, the J end lost 4 bases, and 11 bases lay between the germline ends. The CDR3 loop is CASSQVGATEAFF. In DNA, the CDR3 is TGTGCCAGCAGTCAAGTGGGAGCCACTGAAGCTTTCTTT.

The chain employs TRBV27 and TRBJ1-2; D is uncertain. CDR1 and CDR2 (germline): MNHEY, SMNVEV (reference sequence). This CDR3 spans 16 amino acids. V lost 6 bases and J 4 bases, leaving 21 bases between the germline ends. The CDR3: CASSPTKNSRLYGYTF. CDR3 nucleotides: TGTGCCAGCAGCCCAACAAAAAACAGTCGCCTCTATGGCTACACCTTC.

The chain carries TRBV19 and TRBJ1-6, with TRBD1 matching 8 bases. Germline trimming cut 4 bases from V and 16 bases from J; bases unmatched to any gene: 9. CDR3 length: 13 residues. Germline assignment: CDR1 LNHDA and CDR2 SQIVND (reference sequence). CDR3: CASSNGQGNLLHF. The CDR3 bases are TGTGCCAGTAGTAACGGACAGGGAAACCTACTCCACTTT.